This passage covers 27 T cell receptor beta chains from one sample sequenced in a study of shared clonotypes between healthy human individuals. CD45RO-negative cells were positively selected for CCR7, leaving out terminally differentiated effector memory CD45RA+ cells. Sequencing used immunoSEQ multiplex PCR; TCRdb keeps in-frame clones, though not all of them. The repertoire has 630,000 or so clones, about 98% of them found once; the top ten carry more than 0.3%. Input material: naive CD8+ T cells sorted from blood. The origin of the receptors is a man aged 30 to 39 in good health.

The chain couples TRBV11-2 to TRBJ2-5; D possibly corresponds to TRBD1 (5 bases). The germline V gene has CDR1 SGHAT and CDR2 FQNNGV. The V and J ends lost 6 bases and 5 bases respectively, with 19 bases between them. This CDR3 is 15 amino acids long. The chain's CDR3 is CASRGDVDSRETQYF. The CDR3 nucleotides read TGTGCCAGCAGAGGGGATGTTGACTCGAGGGAGACCCAGTACTTC.

The chain recombines TRBV19 with TRBJ2-5; D may be TRBD2 (5 bases). The germline CDR1 and CDR2 sequences are LNHDA and SQIVND (reference sequence). V lost 0 bases to trimming and J lost 5 bases, with 19 bases between them. The length of the CDR3 is 17 residues. CDR3 DNA sequence: TGTGCCAGTAGTATAGATCACGTGAACAGAGGGTGGGAGACCCAGTACTTC. Translated, it gives CASSIDHVNRGWETQYF.

V is TRBV5-1 and J is TRBJ2-1, with TRBD2 matching 11 bases. This CDR3 has 15 amino acids. Trimming took 6 bases from V and 3 from J; bases not matched to a gene: 5. Germline V gene data show CDR1 as SGHRS and CDR2 as YFSETQ. CDR3 sequence (DNA): TGCGCCAGCAAAGTCGGGACTAGCGGCTACAATGAGCAGTTCTTC. Its translation: CASKVGTSGYNEQFF.

In DNA form, the CDR3 reads TGTGCCAGCAGCGCCCGGACAGGGAAGGTCTATGGCTACACCTTC. Translation gives CASSARTGKVYGYTF. The V gene is TRBV9, the J gene TRBJ1-2; TRBD1 agrees at 8 bases. Germline V gene data show CDR1 as SGDLS and CDR2 as YYNGEE. Trimming at V came to 3 bases and at J to 4 bases, leaving 8 bases not matched to a gene. The CDR3 runs 15 residues.

DNA for the CDR3: TGTGCCAGCAGTTTATCCCAGCTGAACACTGAAGCTTTCTTT. As protein: CASSLSQLNTEAFF. This rearrangement joins TRBV27 to TRBJ1-1; no reliable D call. Between the trimmed V and J ends, which lost 0 bases and 0 bases, there was a span of 5 bases. In germline, CDR1 is MNHEY, CDR2 SMNVEV (reference sequence). The CDR3 has 14 residues.

The V call is TRBV5-4, the J call TRBJ1-1; D remains unclear. V dropped 2 bases and J dropped 2 bases, with 7 bases sitting between them. The CDR3 is made up of 13 amino acids. In germline, CDR1 is SGHNT, CDR2 YYREEE (reference sequence). CDR3: CASSFFRNTEAFF. DNA for the CDR3: TGTGCCAGCAGCTTTTTTAGAAACACTGAAGCTTTCTTT.

The gene calls are TRBV29-1 and TRBJ1-1; D gene uncertain. Trimming removed 6 bases at V and 1 base at J, with 9 bases between. CDR3 length: 12 residues. CDR1 SQVTM and CDR2 ANQGSEA come from the germline V gene. The CDR3 DNA reads as TGCAGCGTATGCGGAAGGAACACTGAAGCTTTCTTT. Protein product: CSVCGRNTEAFF.

The chain couples TRBV6-1 to TRBJ1-5, with 9 bases identical to TRBD1. In germline, CDR1 is MNHNS, CDR2 SASEGT. The V and J ends lost 8 bases and 5 bases, in that order; junction bases with no gene match: 4. The length of the CDR3 is 13 residues. In nucleotides, the CDR3 is TGTGCCAGCCGGGACAGGGTTTATCAGCCCCAGCATTTT. Encoded protein: CASRDRVYQPQHF.

This clone was recorded once. The chain has TRBV15 and TRBJ1-2, with D maybe TRBD1 (6 bases). Germline CDR1 reads LNHNV; CDR2 reads YYDKDF (reference sequence). The CDR3 extends over 16 amino acids. Trimming took off 5 bases at V and 0 bases at J, with 16 bases between the two ends. The CDR3, as DNA: TGTGCCACCAGCGAATACGCACAGGGTCCTAACTATGGCTACACCTTC. This gives the protein CATSEYAQGPNYGYTF.

The V call is TRBV10-1, the J call TRBJ1-3; possibly TRBD1 for D (6 bases). This CDR3 has 17 amino acids. The V gene's germline CDR1 is WNHNN and CDR2 SYGVQD (reference sequence). Trimming left V 4 bases short and J 2 bases short, with 18 bases between. CDR3 region: CASSGSNRDTTGNTIYF. CDR3 DNA sequence: TGCGCCAGCAGTGGATCTAACCGGGACACAACTGGAAACACCATATATTTT.

The V and J genes are TRBV2 and TRBJ1-2; 8 nucleotides line up with TRBD1. The CDR3 covers 14 residues. Germline V gene lookup returns CDR1 SNHLY and CDR2 FYNNEI. V shed 0 bases and J 4 bases; nucleotides not matched to a gene: 1. CDR3 in DNA: TGTGCCAGCAGTGAAGCGGGGACAGGCTATGGCTACACCTTC. Its translation is CASSEAGTGYGYTF.

CDR3 residues: CASGGQQGYSYNEQFF. In DNA, the CDR3 is TGTGCCAGCGGGGGGCAACAGGGATACTCCTACAATGAGCAGTTCTTC. The chain recombines TRBV19 with TRBJ2-1; a possible D gene is TRBD2 (7 bases). Trimming took 9 bases from V and 0 from J, leaving 18 bases between them. The length of the CDR3 is 16 residues. Germline-derived CDR1 and CDR2 are LNHDA and SQIVND (reference sequence).

V is TRBV10-3 and J is TRBJ2-3; D is ambiguous. The germline gives CDR1 ENHRY, CDR2 SYGVKD. Trimming shortened V by 3 bases and J by 0 bases, and 7 bases separated the two germline ends. The CDR3 consists of 14 residues. The CDR3 sequence is CAISDITSTDTQYF. For the CDR3, the DNA is TGTGCCATCAGTGATATAACTAGCACAGATACGCAGTATTTT.

The J gene is TRBJ2-7, the V gene TRBV4-1; D gene unclear. Trimming left V 4 bases short and J 1 base short, with 8 bases between. Germline V gene lookup returns CDR1 MGHRA and CDR2 YSYEKL. The CDR3 loop spans 13 amino acids. The CDR3: CASSPTNSYEQYF. The CDR3 nucleotides read TGCGCCAGCAGCCCCACGAATTCCTACGAGCAGTACTTC.

The genes are TRBV29-1 and TRBJ2-7, with no clear D. CDR3 length: 14 amino acids. Germline V gene data show CDR1 as SQVTM and CDR2 as ANQGSEA. V lost 6 bases to trimming and J lost 0 bases, with 15 bases between them. CDR3 coding DNA: TGCAGCGTGACGGGCAGACAAAGCTCCTACGAGCAGTACTTC. It specifies CSVTGRQSSYEQYF.

The chain uses TRBV9 and TRBJ2-1; D may correspond to TRBD1 or TRBD2 (6 bases each). Germline CDR1 reads SGDLS; CDR2 reads YYNGEE. This CDR3 region has 14 residues. Trimming took off 1 base at V and 4 bases at J, with 9 bases between the two ends. The CDR3 DNA follows: TGTGCCAGCAGCGTACGAGGGGGGTACAATGAGCAGTTCTTC. Translation: CASSVRGGYNEQFF.

The sample holds one count of this clone. The chain uses TRBV9 and TRBJ2-3; 7 bases are shared with TRBD1. With 4 bases clipped from V and 0 bases from J, the junction kept 11 bases outside the gene matches. Germline V gene sequence: CDR1 SGDLS, CDR2 YYNGEE. This CDR3 contains 17 residues. CDR3 sequence reads: CASSPIRTGTSTDTQYF. The CDR3 DNA sequence: TGTGCCAGCAGCCCGATTCGGACAGGAACTAGCACAGATACGCAGTATTTT.

The rearrangement joins TRBV9 to TRBJ2-5; D possibly corresponds to TRBD2 (5 bases). This CDR3 is built from 13 residues. Germline assignment: CDR1 SGDLS and CDR2 YYNGEE. V was clipped by 0 bases and J by 5 bases, with 8 bases between them. CDR3 in amino acids: CASSVAGSETQYF. The CDR3 nucleotides read TGTGCCAGCAGCGTAGCGGGGAGTGAGACCCAGTACTTC.

CDR3 sequence: CASSPETGLDYGYTF. DNA for the CDR3: TGTGCCAGCAGCCCGGAGACGGGGCTGGACTATGGCTACACCTTC. The chain combines TRBV13 with TRBJ1-2, with D perhaps matching TRBD1 (5 bases). Germline V gene sequence: CDR1 PRHDT, CDR2 FYEKMQ (reference sequence). The CDR3 has 15 residues. Trimming left V 5 bases short and J 3 bases short, with 16 bases between.

This CDR3 reads CASSLQGDTQYF. The CDR3 DNA sequence: TGTGCCAGCAGCCTACAGGGAGATACGCAGTATTTT. V gene TRBV7-9 combines with J gene TRBJ2-3; tentatively, D is TRBD1 (6 bases). Per germline, CDR1 SEHNR and CDR2 FQNEAQ (reference sequence). The CDR3 length is 12 residues. Trimming stripped 5 bases from V and 5 bases from J, with 8 bases between.

This sequence joins TRBV4-1 and TRBJ2-7; TRBD2 is a possible D gene (6 bases). V was cut by 1 base and J by 4 bases, with 11 bases left in between. The CDR3 covers 14 residues. Germline V lookup: CDR1 MGHRA, CDR2 YSYEKL. The CDR3 loop reads CASSQGRGNYEQYF. For the CDR3, the DNA is TGCGCCAGCAGCCAAGGTCGGGGGAATTACGAGCAGTACTTC.

The chain links TRBV2 to TRBJ1-1; D is uncertain. This CDR3 is 13 amino acids long. Between the trimmed V and J ends, which lost 8 bases and 5 bases, there was a span of 15 bases. Germline lookup yields CDR1 SNHLY and CDR2 FYNNEI. The CDR3 reads CASGDTTGTEAFF. The DNA for the CDR3 is TGTGCCAGCGGAGATACGACGGGTACTGAAGCTTTCTTT. The entire variable domain, with the rest obtained from reference TRBV2 and TRBJ1-1, is as follows: EPEVTQTPSHQVTQMGQEVILRCVPISNHLYFYWYRQILGQKVEFLVSFYNNEISEKSEIFDDQFSVERPDGSNFTLKIRSTKLEDSAMYFCASGDTTGTEAFFGQGTRLTVV.

V and J are TRBV11-3 and TRBJ2-2; 10 positions agree with TRBD2. In germline, CDR1 is SGHNT, CDR2 YENEEA. The length of the CDR3 is 14 residues. Trimming took 4 bases from V and 4 from J; bases not matched to a gene: 0. The CDR3 spells CASSSSGGTGELFF. As DNA, the CDR3 is TGTGCCAGCAGCTCTAGCGGGGGCACCGGGGAGCTGTTTTTT.

The chain is built from TRBV4-3 and TRBJ1-1; D is unresolved. V shed 0 bases and J shed 0 bases, with 11 bases lying between them. This CDR3 comprises 16 residues. Per germline, CDR1 LGHNA and CDR2 YSLEER. The CDR3 bases are TGCGCCAGCAGCCAAGATGTTCGCGGAGTGAACACTGAAGCTTTCTTT. This translates into CASSQDVRGVNTEAFF.

V usage is TRBV6-1 and J usage is TRBJ2-7, with a weak D call TRBD1 (5 bases). CDR3 length: 12 amino acids. The V gene lost 3 bases and the J gene lost 7 bases, with 10 bases spanning the gap. Per germline, CDR1 MNHNS and CDR2 SASEGT. CDR3: CASSDRGEEQYF. The DNA of the CDR3 is TGTGCCAGCAGTGATAGGGGCGAAGAGCAGTACTTC.

The chain is built from TRBV7-9 and TRBJ2-7; 9 positions agree with TRBD1. Looked up from germline, CDR1 is SEHNR and CDR2 is FQNEAQ (reference sequence). With V trimmed by 5 bases and J by 6 bases, 8 bases remained unmatched. This CDR3 spans 14 amino acids. For the CDR3, the DNA is TGTGCCAGCAGCCCGCGGACAGGGGCAGGCGAGCAGTACTTC. It specifies CASSPRTGAGEQYF.

The chain employs TRBV18 and TRBJ2-7, with D perhaps TRBD1 (5 bases). V gave up 3 bases and J gave up 2 bases, with 17 bases separating them. Germline CDR1 reads KGHSH; CDR2 reads LQKENI. The CDR3 is made up of 16 amino acids. The CDR3 reads CASSPQGRVRTYEQYF. In DNA, the CDR3 is TGTGCCAGCTCACCCCAGGGCAGGGTTCGAACCTACGAGCAGTACTTC.